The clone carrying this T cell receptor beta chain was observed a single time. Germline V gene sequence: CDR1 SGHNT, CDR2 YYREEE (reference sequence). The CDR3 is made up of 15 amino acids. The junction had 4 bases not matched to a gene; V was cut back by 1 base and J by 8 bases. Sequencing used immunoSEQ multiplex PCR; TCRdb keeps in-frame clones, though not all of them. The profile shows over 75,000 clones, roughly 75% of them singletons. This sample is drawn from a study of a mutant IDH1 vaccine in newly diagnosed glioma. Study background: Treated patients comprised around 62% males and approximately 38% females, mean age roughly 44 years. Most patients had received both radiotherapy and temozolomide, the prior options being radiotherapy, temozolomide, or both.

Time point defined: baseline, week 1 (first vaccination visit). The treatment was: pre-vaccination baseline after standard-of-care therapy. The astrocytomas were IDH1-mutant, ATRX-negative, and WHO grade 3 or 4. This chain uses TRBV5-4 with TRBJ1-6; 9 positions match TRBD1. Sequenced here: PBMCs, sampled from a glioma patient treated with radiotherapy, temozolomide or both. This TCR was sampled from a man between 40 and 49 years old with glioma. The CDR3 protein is CASSLRTGEYSPLHF. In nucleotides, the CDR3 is TGTGCCAGCAGCTTGAGGACAGGGGAATATTCACCCCTCCACTTT.